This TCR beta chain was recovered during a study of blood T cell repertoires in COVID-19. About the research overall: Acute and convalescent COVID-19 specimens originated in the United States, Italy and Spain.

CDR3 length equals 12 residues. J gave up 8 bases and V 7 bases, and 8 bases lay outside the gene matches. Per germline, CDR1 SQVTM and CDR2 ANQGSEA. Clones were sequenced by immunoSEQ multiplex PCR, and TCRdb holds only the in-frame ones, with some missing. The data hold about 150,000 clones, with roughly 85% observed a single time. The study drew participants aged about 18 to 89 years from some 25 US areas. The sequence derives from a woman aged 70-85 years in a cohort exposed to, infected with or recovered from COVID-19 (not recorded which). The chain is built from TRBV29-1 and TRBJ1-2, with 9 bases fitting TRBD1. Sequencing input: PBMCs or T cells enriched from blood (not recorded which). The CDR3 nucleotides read TGCAGCGGACTAACAGGGGGCGTGGGCTACACCTTC. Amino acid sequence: CSGLTGGVGYTF. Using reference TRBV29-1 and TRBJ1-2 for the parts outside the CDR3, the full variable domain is SAVISQKPSRDICQRGTSLTIQCQVDSQVTMMFWYRQQPGQSLTLIATANQGSEATYESGFVIDKFPISRPNLTFSTLTVSNMSPEDSSIYLCSGLTGGVGYTFGSGTRLTVV.